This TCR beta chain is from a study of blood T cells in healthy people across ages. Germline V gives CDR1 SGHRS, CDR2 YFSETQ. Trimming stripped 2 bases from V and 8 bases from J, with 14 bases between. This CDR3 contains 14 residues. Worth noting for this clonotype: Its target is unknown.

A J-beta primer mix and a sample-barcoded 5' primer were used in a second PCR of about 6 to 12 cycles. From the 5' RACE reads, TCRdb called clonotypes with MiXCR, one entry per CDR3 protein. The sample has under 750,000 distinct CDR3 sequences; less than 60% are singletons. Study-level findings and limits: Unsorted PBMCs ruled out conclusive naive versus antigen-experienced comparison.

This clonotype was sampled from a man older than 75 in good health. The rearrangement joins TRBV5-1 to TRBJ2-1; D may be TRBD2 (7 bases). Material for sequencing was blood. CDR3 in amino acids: CASSLGGAKDEQFF. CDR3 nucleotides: TGCGCCAGCAGCTTAGGGGGGGCCAAGGATGAGCAGTTCTTC.